Below are 17 T cell receptor beta chains sequenced from a single sample in a study of blood T cell repertoires in COVID-19 (dated by TCRdb to about 2020). Receptor amplification or capture employed the immunoSEQ multiplex PCR assay. TCRdb's version of the immuneACCESS table is confined to in-frame rearrangements and falls short of the full clone set. An unresolved V gene accounts for under half of the shortfall where checked; the remainder is of unknown origin. The sample table lists 150,000 to 200,000 clones, around 86% of them with a count of one. Roughly 6.7% of the sample belongs to the ten largest clones. The specimen was peripheral blood. The receptors shown here come from a man aged 35 to 55 with acute or convalescent COVID-19.

V is TRBV4-1 and J is TRBJ2-7; D possibly corresponds to TRBD2 (7 bases). The CDR3 runs to 15 residues. Germline loops: CDR1 MGHRA, CDR2 YSYEKL. With 1 base removed from V and 3 bases from J, the gap between germline ends came to 13 bases. DNA of the CDR3: TGCGCCAGCAGCCAAGGCTGGGGGGGCGGCTACGAGCAGTACTTC. This sequence encodes CASSQGWGGGYEQYF.

The rearrangement uses TRBV19 and TRBJ2-7, with a tentative D call TRBD2 (7 bases). The V end was cut by 5 bases, the J end by 4 bases, with 15 bases between. Germline V lookup: CDR1 LNHDA, CDR2 SQIVND (reference sequence). The CDR3 spans 14 residues. CDR3: CASSDRGALYEQYF. The CDR3 DNA reads as TGTGCCAGTAGTGACCGGGGGGCTCTATACGAGCAGTACTTC.

The chain has TRBV5-4 and TRBJ2-7; D unresolved. This CDR3 is 13 amino acids long. V was cut by 0 bases and J by 1 base, with 5 bases left in between. CDR1 and CDR2 from the germline V gene are SGHNT and YYREEE (reference sequence). The CDR3 spells CASSLDRSYEQYF. The CDR3 DNA is TGTGCCAGCAGCTTGGATCGGTCCTACGAGCAGTACTTC.

The chain carries TRBV28 and TRBJ2-1, with D possibly matching TRBD1 (6 bases). Trimming removed 4 bases from V and 4 bases from J, with 14 bases in between. This CDR3 is 15 amino acids long. In germline, CDR1 is MDHEN, CDR2 SYDVKM. The DNA for the CDR3 is TGTGCCAGCAGTTCCATCCGACAGGTTTACAATGAGCAGTTCTTC. It specifies CASSSIRQVYNEQFF.

The chain joins TRBV28 to TRBJ1-1; D remains unclear. Germline V gives CDR1 MDHEN, CDR2 SYDVKM. The length of the CDR3 is 12 residues. V lost 3 bases and J 11 bases, leaving 13 bases between the germline ends. The CDR3 nucleotides are TGTGCCAGCAGTTTCCCTGGCTCGCGGGCTTTCTTT. This translates into CASSFPGSRAFF.

The rearrangement uses TRBV13 and TRBJ1-6; D is perhaps TRBD1 (6 bases). This CDR3 spans 12 amino acids. V lost 5 bases and J lost 7, with 6 bases in between. The germline V gene encodes CDR1 PRHDT and CDR2 FYEKMQ (reference sequence). This CDR3 reads CASSRGNSPLHF. The CDR3 DNA is TGTGCCAGCAGCAGGGGGAATTCACCCCTCCACTTT. Full variable domain (rest looked up from reference TRBV13 and TRBJ1-6): AAGVIQSPRHLIKEKRETATLKCYPIPRHDTVYWYQQGPGQDPQFLISFYEKMQSDKGSIPDRFSAQQFSDYHSELNMSSLELGDSALYFCASSRGNSPLHFGNGTRLTVT.

In regard to this clone: The sample carries other DNA sequences with the same CDR3. This rearrangement joins TRBV6-5 to TRBJ1-2; unclear D gene. Trimming pared 2 bases from V and 3 bases from J, leaving 7 bases between. The CDR3 runs to 13 residues. The germline V gene has CDR1 MNHEY and CDR2 SVGAGI. In DNA form, the CDR3 reads TGTGCCAGCAGTTACACCGGGGACTATGGCTACACCTTC. Translated, it gives CASSYTGDYGYTF.

V and J are TRBV6-1 and TRBJ1-1; the match to TRBD1 covers 10 bases. Trimming at V came to 2 bases and at J to 5 bases, leaving 8 bases not matched to a gene. Germline V CDR1 and CDR2: MNHNS, SASEGT. The CDR3 runs 16 residues. CDR3 residues: CASSEPRQGAGTEAFF. For the CDR3, the DNA is TGTGCCAGCAGTGAACCAAGACAGGGGGCAGGGACTGAAGCTTTCTTT.

The rearrangement uses TRBV6-1 and TRBJ1-1, with D unclear. V was trimmed by 2 bases and J by 10 bases, leaving 8 bases between them. Per the germline V gene, CDR1 is MNHNS and CDR2 is SASEGT. The CDR3 length is 11 residues. CDR3 coding DNA: TGTGCCAGCAGTGAATCCATCGGAGCTTTCTTT. Translating it yields CASSESIGAFF.

V usage is TRBV18 and J usage is TRBJ1-4; no reliable D call. Germline V gene sequence: CDR1 KGHSH, CDR2 LQKENI. The ends were cut back, 0 bases at V and 3 bases at J, with 8 bases in the middle. CDR3 length equals 15 residues. CDR3 sequence reads: CASSPPSVANEKLFF. Here the CDR3 DNA reads TGTGCCAGCTCACCACCGTCAGTGGCTAATGAAAAACTGTTTTTT. Filled out from reference TRBV18 and TRBJ1-4, the complete variable domain reads NAGVMQNPRHLVRRRGQEARLRCSPMKGHSHVYWYRQLPEEGLKFMVYLQKENIIDESGMPKERFSAEFPKEGPSILRIQQVVRGDSAAYFCASSPPSVANEKLFFGSGTQLSVL.

This clone has only a few counts. This chain uses TRBV20-1 with TRBJ1-2, with D maybe TRBD1 (5 bases). Germline CDR1 and CDR2: DFQATT and SNEGSKA (reference sequence). Deletions cut 3 bases from V and 2 bases from J, with 16 bases between. The CDR3 runs 15 residues. The DNA for the CDR3 is TGCAGTGCTAGTCTTTATCTGGAGGGGAACTATGGCTACACCTTC. This sequence encodes CSASLYLEGNYGYTF.

The V and J genes are TRBV12-5 and TRBJ2-5; D gene uncertain. V was pared by 8 bases and J by 3 bases, with 7 bases between. Germline-derived CDR1 and CDR2 are LGHNT and FRNRAP. The CDR3 runs to 11 residues. The DNA for the CDR3 is TGTGCTAGTCCGAGTAAAGAGACCCAGTACTTC. As protein: CASPSKETQYF.

The genes are TRBV11-2 and TRBJ1-6; unclear D gene. This CDR3 is built from 12 residues. Per germline, CDR1 SGHAT and CDR2 FQNNGV. Trimming removed 6 bases at V and 6 bases at J, with 6 bases between. Here the CDR3 reads CASSFSNSPLHF. Written as DNA, the CDR3 is TGTGCCAGCAGTTTTAGTAATTCACCCCTCCACTTT.

This clone has just a few counts. The chain is built from TRBV6-2 or TRBV6-3 and TRBJ2-7; D ambiguous. This CDR3 is built from 18 residues. In germline, CDR1 is MNHEY, CDR2 SVGEGT. V was trimmed by 2 bases and J by 0 bases, leaving 20 bases between them. The DNA for the CDR3 is TGTGCCAGCAGTTACAGCCATTCGGGTTTCCTAAGCTCCTACGAGCAGTACTTC. It codes for CASSYSHSGFLSSYEQYF.

V usage is TRBV2 and J usage is TRBJ2-5, with TRBD2 as a possible D gene (7 bases). This CDR3 has 15 amino acids. Germline V CDR1 and CDR2: SNHLY, FYNNEI. V was pared by 6 bases and J by 0 bases, with 14 bases between. The CDR3 DNA follows: TGTGCCAGCAGGAGGGGGGGAGGGGACCAAGAGACCCAGTACTTC. It codes for CASRRGGGDQETQYF.

The chain carries TRBV11-2 and TRBJ1-1; 7 nucleotides align to TRBD1. The length of the CDR3 is 14 residues. Germline V gene data show CDR1 as SGHAT and CDR2 as FQNNGV. The trim removed 2 bases at V and 2 bases at J, leaving 2 bases unmatched. In DNA form, the CDR3 reads TGTGCCAGCAGCTTAAGGGGGCGAAACACTGAAGCTTTCTTT. This encodes CASSLRGRNTEAFF.

This sequence joins TRBV28 and TRBJ1-2; D is possibly TRBD1 (6 bases). V was pared by 6 bases and J by 0 bases, with 11 bases between. Germline-derived CDR1 and CDR2 are MDHEN and SYDVKM. CDR3 length equals 14 residues. The CDR3, as DNA: TGTGCCAGCAGCGGGACACAGACTAACTATGGCTACACCTTC. Its translation: CASSGTQTNYGYTF.